These 27 T cell receptor beta chains were sequenced from one sample in a study of cytomegalovirus exposure and HLA in healthy donors. The PCR was carried out with 60 Vbeta primers and 13 Jbeta primers. Libraries were prepared by immunoSEQ multiplex PCR; TCRdb keeps only in-frame clonotypes and omits some of them. The table includes around 140,000 clones, more than 9.5% detected once. Material for sequencing was PBMCs. The receptor set was obtained from a man aged 45 to 65 in good health and CMV-seronegative.

This clone turned up a few times. This sequence joins TRBV9 and TRBJ1-5; 8 nucleotides line up with TRBD1. The CDR3 loop spans 15 amino acids. V shed 3 bases, J shed 3 bases, and the junction held 5 bases outside the gene matches. The germline gives CDR1 SGDLS, CDR2 YYNGEE. The CDR3 loop is CASSAGDRSNQPQHF. The CDR3 DNA reads TGTGCCAGCAGCGCCGGGGACAGGTCCAATCAGCCCCAGCATTTT. The variable domain in full, completed from reference TRBV9 and TRBJ1-5, reads DSGVTQTPKHLITATGQRVTLRCSPRSGDLSVYWYQQSLDQGLQFLIQYYNGEERAKGNILERFSAQQFPDLHSELNLSSLELGDSALYFCASSAGDRSNQPQHFGDGTRLSIL.

There are a few counts of this clone. The chain links TRBV6-6 to TRBJ1-4; TRBD1 agrees at 7 bases. This CDR3 comprises 14 residues. Germline CDR1 is MNHNY and CDR2 is SVGAGI (reference sequence). V was pared by 6 bases and J by 5 bases, with 6 bases of the junction left unmatched. The CDR3 nucleotides are TGTGCCAGCAGCCGCAAGGGGGCCAATGAAAAACTGTTTTTT. It translates to CASSRKGANEKLFF.

This rearrangement joins TRBV27 to TRBJ1-1; D remains unclear. V gave up 5 bases and J gave up 3 bases, with 13 bases separating them. Germline V CDR1 and CDR2: MNHEY, SMNVEV (reference sequence). CDR3 size: 14 residues. CDR3: CASSPRTGHTEAFF. CDR3 sequence (DNA): TGTGCCAGCAGTCCCCGCACTGGGCACACTGAAGCTTTCTTT.

The chain couples TRBV19 to TRBJ2-2, with D tentatively TRBD2 (6 bases). V dropped 7 bases and J dropped 3 bases, with 18 bases sitting between them. Per the germline V gene, CDR1 is LNHDA and CDR2 is SQIVND (reference sequence). The CDR3 covers 16 residues. The CDR3 sequence: CASTLGGSGYTGELFF. CDR3 nucleotide sequence: TGTGCCAGTACCTTAGGCGGTAGCGGATACACCGGGGAGCTGTTTTTT.

The chain couples TRBV9 to TRBJ1-2, with TRBD1 matching over 11 bases. V was clipped by 2 bases and J by 7 bases; unmatched bases: 4. Germline V gives CDR1 SGDLS, CDR2 YYNGEE. CDR3 length equals 14 residues. The CDR3 loop reads CASSVGQGAFGYTF. The CDR3 DNA follows: TGTGCCAGCAGCGTCGGACAGGGGGCCTTTGGCTACACCTTC.

The chain combines TRBV10-3 with TRBJ2-1; no reliable D call. The CDR3 totals 14 residues. CDR1 is ENHRY, CDR2 SYGVKD, per germline. Deletions cut 0 bases from V and 6 bases from J, with 9 bases between. The CDR3 reads CAISESASPNEQFF. In DNA form, the CDR3 reads TGTGCCATCAGTGAGTCTGCTAGTCCCAATGAGCAGTTCTTC.

In its sample, this clone was seen a few times. This CDR3 is CSVGGTGVINQPQHF. The CDR3 coding sequence is TGCAGCGTTGGAGGGACAGGGGTCATCAATCAGCCCCAGCATTTT. The chain is built from TRBV29-1 and TRBJ1-5; 10 bases match TRBD1. CDR1 is SQVTM, CDR2 ANQGSEA, per germline. CDR3 size: 15 residues. Trimming at V came to 4 bases and at J to 3 bases, leaving 6 bases not matched to a gene. The full variable domain, completed using reference TRBV29-1 and TRBJ1-5, is SAVISQKPSRDICQRGTSLTIQCQVDSQVTMMFWYRQQPGQSLTLIATANQGSEATYESGFVIDKFPISRPNLTFSTLTVSNMSPEDSSIYLCSVGGTGVINQPQHFGDGTRLSIL.

This clone was detected many times. This chain connects TRBV19 to TRBJ1-4, with D uncertain. Between the trimmed V and J ends, which lost 3 bases and 5 bases, there was a span of 7 bases. The CDR3 covers 13 residues. CDR1 and CDR2 from the germline V gene are LNHDA and SQIVND (reference sequence). The CDR3 loop is CASSIGRNEKLFF. CDR3 nucleotides: TGTGCCAGTAGTATCGGCAGGAATGAAAAACTGTTTTTT.

J is TRBJ1-6 and V is TRBV11-2; no reliable D call. Deletions cut 6 bases from V and 5 bases from J, with 11 bases between. CDR1 and CDR2 from the germline V gene are SGHAT and FQNNGV. CDR3 size: 14 residues. The CDR3 DNA is TGTGCCAGCAGGAGAGGAGGAGATAATTCACCCCTCCACTTT. This translates into CASRRGGDNSPLHF. Complete variable domain (other parts from reference TRBV11-2 and TRBJ1-6): EAGVAQSPRYKIIEKRQSVAFWCNPISGHATLYWYQQILGQGPKLLIQFQNNGVVDDSQLPKDRFSAERLKGVDSTLKIQPAKLEDSAVYLCASRRGGDNSPLHFGNGTRLTVT.

The V gene is TRBV7-9, the J gene TRBJ2-5, with 10 bases matching TRBD2. This CDR3 region has 14 residues. Germline lookup yields CDR1 SEHNR and CDR2 FQNEAQ (reference sequence). The V segment lost 8 bases and the J segment 4 bases; nucleotides outside the gene matches: 7. This CDR3 reads CASGIAGGTETQYF. As DNA, the CDR3 is TGTGCCAGCGGGATAGCGGGGGGCACAGAGACCCAGTACTTC.

The rearrangement links TRBV19 to TRBJ2-7, with D possibly being TRBD1 (6 bases). CDR3 size: 16 residues. V lost 5 bases and J 3 bases, leaving 20 bases between the germline ends. Germline V gene sequence: CDR1 LNHDA, CDR2 SQIVND (reference sequence). CDR3: CASSPGLKQGVYEQYF. The DNA of the CDR3 is TGTGCCAGTAGTCCAGGGTTAAAACAGGGTGTCTACGAGCAGTACTTC.

This clone was recorded a few times. V gene TRBV6-5 combines with J gene TRBJ2-1; D possibly corresponds to TRBD1 (5 bases). Germline CDR1 reads MNHEY; CDR2 reads SVGAGI. The CDR3 sequence is 15 residues long. Trimming pared 6 bases from V and 9 bases from J, leaving 21 bases between. DNA for the CDR3: TGTGCCAGCAGAGGAGTGGGGCAGGGTCGAGGTGAGCAGTTCTTC. Translation: CASRGVGQGRGEQFF.

V and J are TRBV7-2 and TRBJ2-2; a weak D match, TRBD2 (7 bases). The CDR3 covers 15 residues. Trimming took 6 bases from V and 1 from J, leaving 12 bases between them. CDR1 is SGHTA, CDR2 FQGNSA, per germline. In nucleotides, the CDR3 is TGTGCCAGCAGAGGCGGGGGCCAGAACACCGGGGAGCTGTTTTTT. Translated, it gives CASRGGGQNTGELFF.

This clone was observed a handful of times. As DNA, the CDR3 is TGTGCCAGCAGTTTAGCCGGGACAGGGTTCCACGAGCAGTACTTC. Translating it yields CASSLAGTGFHEQYF. The rearrangement uses TRBV28 and TRBJ2-7, with 9 nucleotides matching TRBD1. V was clipped by 2 bases and J by 5 bases; unmatched bases: 7. There are 15 residues in the CDR3. Germline V CDR1 and CDR2: MDHEN, SYDVKM. Full variable domain (missing parts from reference TRBV28 and TRBJ2-7): DVKVTQSSRYLVKRTGEKVFLECVQDMDHENMFWYRQDPGLGLRLIYFSYDVKMKEKGDIPEGYSVSREKKERFSLILESASTNQTSMYLCASSLAGTGFHEQYFGPGTRLTVT.

This chain joins TRBV27 and TRBJ2-2; possible D gene TRBD2, 6 bases. CDR1 and CDR2 from the germline V gene are MNHEY and SMNVEV (reference sequence). CDR3 size: 15 residues. V was pared by 5 bases and J by 3 bases, with 13 bases between. Here the CDR3 DNA reads TGTGCCAGCAGTCCCGGAGGGGCAGACACCGGGGAGCTGTTTTTT. Protein sequence: CASSPGGADTGELFF.

This clone was observed a few times. This rearrangement joins TRBV19 to TRBJ1-5, with D perhaps matching TRBD1 (5 bases). Germline V gene data show CDR1 as LNHDA and CDR2 as SQIVND (reference sequence). Trimming removed 4 bases at V and 3 bases at J, with 10 bases between. The CDR3 sequence is 14 residues long. The CDR3 nucleotides read TGTGCCAGTAGTAATCGGGGGAACAATCAGCCCCAGCATTTT. Its protein product is CASSNRGNNQPQHF.

The V and J genes are TRBV11-2 and TRBJ1-1; D is undetermined. V lost 4 bases and J 6 bases, leaving 21 bases between the germline ends. Germline values: CDR1 SGHAT, CDR2 FQNNGV. CDR3 length equals 16 residues. DNA for the CDR3: TGTGCCAGCAGCTCGATATCGCGGGGTTGGGTCTCTGAAGCTTTCTTT. Amino acids: CASSSISRGWVSEAFF.

The chain is built from TRBV5-6 and TRBJ2-7; 10 bases are a match to TRBD2. This CDR3 spans 13 amino acids. V shed 4 bases, J shed 4 bases, and the junction held 2 bases outside the gene matches. Germline lookup yields CDR1 SGHDT and CDR2 YYEEEE. CDR3 protein: CASSVAGGYEQYF. Written as DNA, the CDR3 is TGTGCCAGCAGCGTAGCGGGGGGATACGAGCAGTACTTC.

This clone was counted only a few times. The V and J genes are TRBV30 and TRBJ2-3, with 8 positions matching TRBD2. The CDR3 totals 13 residues. V was clipped by 5 bases and J by 4 bases; unmatched bases: 5. Per the germline V gene, CDR1 is GTSNPN and CDR2 is SVGIG (reference sequence). The CDR3 is CAWQSGGADTQYF. The CDR3 nucleotides are TGTGCCTGGCAAAGCGGGGGTGCAGATACGCAGTATTTT.

This clone was seen only a few times. This chain uses TRBV28 with TRBJ2-7; possibly TRBD1 for D (5 bases). Trimming removed 3 bases from V and 3 bases from J, with 15 bases in between. Germline CDR1 is MDHEN and CDR2 is SYDVKM. There are 15 residues in the CDR3. CDR3 loop: CASSFWQGIGYEQYF. CDR3 nucleotide sequence: TGTGCCAGCAGTTTTTGGCAGGGAATTGGCTACGAGCAGTACTTC.

This clone was recorded only once. The conserved phenylalanine or tryptophan is not found at the CDR3 terminus, so this likely reflects a read error. The rearrangement links TRBV28 to TRBJ1-4; a weak D match, TRBD1 (6 bases). This CDR3 has 17 amino acids. Trimming shortened V by 3 bases and J by 7 bases, and 21 bases separated the two germline ends. Germline V gives CDR1 MDHEN, CDR2 SYDVKM. CDR3 sequence: CASSLGRGPDRGEKLFL. The CDR3 DNA reads as TGTGCCAGCAGTTTGGGCAGGGGACCCGACCGGGGTGAAAAACTGTTTTTG.

The chain couples TRBV7-2 to TRBJ2-3; 14 nucleotides agree with TRBD2. The CDR3 sequence is 18 residues long. V trimming: 5 bases; J trimming: 2 bases; junction bases outside the gene matches: 9. Germline-derived CDR1 and CDR2 are SGHTA and FQGNSA. The CDR3 bases are TGTGCCAGCAGCCGACTAGCGGGAGGGGGGTTACTCACAGATACGCAGTATTTT. It encodes CASSRLAGGGLLTDTQYF.

This clone showed up just a few times. This chain uses TRBV29-1 with TRBJ1-5, with D perhaps TRBD1 (6 bases). Germline assignment: CDR1 SQVTM and CDR2 ANQGSEA. CDR3 size: 14 residues. With 6 bases removed from V and 4 bases from J, the gap between germline ends came to 16 bases. In DNA form, the CDR3 reads TGCAGCGTGAAACAGGGAACTGGGAATCAGCCCCAGCATTTT. Encoded protein: CSVKQGTGNQPQHF. Together with reference TRBV29-1 and TRBJ1-5, the CDR3 gives the full variable domain: SAVISQKPSRDICQRGTSLTIQCQVDSQVTMMFWYRQQPGQSLTLIATANQGSEATYESGFVIDKFPISRPNLTFSTLTVSNMSPEDSSIYLCSVKQGTGNQPQHFGDGTRLSIL.

J is TRBJ2-1 and V is TRBV18, with D possibly TRBD2 on 6 matching bases. This CDR3 comprises 15 residues. The V end was cut by 8 bases, the J end by 5 bases, with 19 bases between. CDR1 is KGHSH, CDR2 LQKENI, per germline. The CDR3 bases are TGTGCCAGCGGGCGGTCGGGGGTTTATGACAATGAGCAGTTCTTC. Translation gives CASGRSGVYDNEQFF.

This chain connects TRBV15 to TRBJ2-1, with 9 bases matching TRBD2. The CDR3 sequence is 23 residues long. Per the germline V gene, CDR1 is LNHNV and CDR2 is YYDKDF (reference sequence). After removal of 1 base from V and 2 bases from J, the junction contained 24 bases not matched to a gene. The CDR3 nucleotides read TGTGCCACCAGCAGAGGCTCCCCTCCCCTTAGCGGGGGCCTCCTTAGCCCCTACAATGAGCAGTTCTTC. Translated: CATSRGSPPLSGGLLSPYNEQFF.

The gene calls are TRBV2 and TRBJ1-1, with a possible D match to TRBD1 (5 bases). The ends were cut back, 9 bases at V and 7 bases at J, with 12 bases in the middle. This CDR3 has 11 amino acids. Germline-derived CDR1 and CDR2 are SNHLY and FYNNEI. CDR3 loop: CARYADIEAFF. The CDR3 nucleotides are TGTGCCAGATATGCGGACATTGAAGCTTTCTTT.

A few counts support this clone. The chain couples TRBV9 to TRBJ2-2; no clear D gene. Trimming pared 2 bases from V and 2 bases from J, leaving 4 bases between. CDR1 is SGDLS and CDR2 is YYNGEE in the germline V gene. This CDR3 spans 13 amino acids. This chain's CDR3 is CASSVYNTGELFF. The CDR3 DNA reads as TGTGCCAGCAGCGTCTATAACACCGGGGAGCTGTTTTTT.